The present entry profiles one T cell receptor (beta chain) with its context. V was pared by 2 bases and J by 1 base, with 32 bases between. Germline V lookup: CDR1 MDHEN, CDR2 SYDVKM. This CDR3 is 22 amino acids long. The record originates from a study of blood T cell repertoires in COVID-19. Across the whole study: The United States, Italy and Spain supplied acute and convalescent COVID-19 samples. PBMCs, B-cell-depleted T cells, or T cells were the source of the cDNA or gDNA that made up the material.

Original handling: The assay estimated nucleated cells by amplifying reference gene primers. Assay: immunoSEQ multiplex PCR; the TCRdb copy retains only in-frame clones and omits some. From that table come the V and J calls and clone size; the DNA was used to work out D and trimming. The sample yields 160,000 or so clones, 82% seen once. The source material was peripheral blood. The source is a woman between 65 and 79 years old with acute or convalescent COVID-19. This chain joins TRBV28 and TRBJ1-1, with TRBD1 as a possible D gene (6 bases). The CDR3 protein is CASSLAVSLRPGQGRPNTEAFF. The CDR3 DNA is TGTGCCAGCAGTTTAGCGGTCTCCCTGCGTCCGGGACAAGGGAGACCGAACACTGAAGCTTTCTTT.